The entry below gives a single T cell receptor beta chain sequence along with its context. TCRdb's table, derived via immunoSEQ multiplex PCR, lists solely in-frame clones and lacks some. The table shows roughly 45,000 clones, with approximately 92% occurring only once. This specimen belongs to a study of T cell changes during pregnancy in multiple sclerosis. The clonotype comes from a female donor with multiple sclerosis, enrolled in a pregnancy study. The source material was CD8+ T cells from peripheral blood mononuclear cells, sampled after pregnancy.

CDR3 sequence reads: CASSFDREGNLNEQFF. DNA for the CDR3: TGTGCCAGCAGCTTCGATCGGGAGGGGAATCTCAATGAGCAGTTCTTC. The genes are TRBV11-2 and TRBJ2-1, with 8 bases fitting TRBD2. V shed 3 bases, J shed 6 bases, and the junction held 10 bases outside the gene matches. Germline V CDR1 and CDR2: SGHAT, FQNNGV. This CDR3 region has 16 residues.